A single sample gave rise to the 16 T cell receptor beta chains below, sequenced in a study of vaccination and CD4 T cells after COVID-19. Cultured CD4+ T cell DNA underwent sequencing with the Oncomine TCR Beta short-read assay. TCRdb called the PCR reads again in MiXCR, with one record for every CDR3 protein. Of around 12,000 distinct CDR3 sequences in the sample, around 35% are singletons; the top ten hold about 18%. No antigen is known for these receptors. Treatment given: roughly nine-day PBMC culture with coronavirus spike peptide pools or control peptides (ViraFEST assay). Sequenced material: cultured CD4+ T cells from blood. The receptors here all came from a human donor with COVID-19.

V and J are TRBV16 and TRBJ1-2, with a possible D match to TRBD1 (6 bases). Trimming removed 2 bases at V and 9 bases at J, with 13 bases between. The CDR3 loop spans 13 amino acids. CDR1 KGHSY and CDR2 FQNENV come from the germline V gene. In DNA form, the CDR3 reads TGTGCCAGCAGCCAAATAGGGGGGATGAGCTACACCTTC. Its protein product is CASSQIGGMSYTF.

The V gene is TRBV11-3, the J gene TRBJ2-2; D may be TRBD2 (5 bases). This CDR3 is built from 15 residues. Germline V gives CDR1 SGHNT, CDR2 YENEEA. Deletions cut 7 bases from V and 1 base from J, with 13 bases between. The CDR3 protein is CASTNQAGNTGELFF. CDR3 nucleotide sequence: TGTGCCAGCACCAACCAGGCGGGGAACACCGGGGAGCTGTTTTTT.

DNA of the CDR3: TGTGCCAGCAGCTTTTTGGGACTTAATTCACCCCTCCACTTT. Translated: CASSFLGLNSPLHF. The V call is TRBV7-9, the J call TRBJ1-6; D possibly corresponds to TRBD1 (5 bases). The germline V gene encodes CDR1 SEHNR and CDR2 FQNEAQ (reference sequence). The ends were cut back, 3 bases at V and 6 bases at J, with 9 bases in the middle. This CDR3 comprises 14 residues.

This clonotype is termed medium-sized. Here the CDR3 reads CASSGIDRGLAGGLTDTQYF. The DNA of the CDR3 is TGTGCCAGCAGTGGAATAGACAGGGGATTAGCGGGGGGCCTCACAGATACGCAGTATTTT. This chain joins TRBV6-1 and TRBJ2-3; TRBD2 matches at 10 bases. Germline loops: CDR1 MNHNS, CDR2 SASEGT. The V segment lost 4 bases and the J segment 2 bases; nucleotides outside the gene matches: 18. This CDR3 has 20 residues.

V is TRBV7-2 and J is TRBJ2-7; D not resolved. The germline CDR1 and CDR2 sequences are SGHTA and FQGNSA. V was pared by 5 bases and J by 5 bases, with 19 bases between. The CDR3 is made up of 15 amino acids. The CDR3: CASSPLPPNTNEQYF. The CDR3 DNA reads as TGTGCCAGCAGCCCACTCCCCCCGAACACCAACGAGCAGTACTTC. The whole variable domain, filled in from reference TRBV7-2 and TRBJ2-7, reads GAGVSQSPSNKVTEKGKDVELRCDPISGHTALYWYRQSLGQGLEFLIYFQGNSAPDKSGLPSDRFSAERTGGSVSTLTIQRTQQEDSAVYLCASSPLPPNTNEQYFGPGTRLTVT.

The chain combines TRBV20-1 with TRBJ1-5; D not resolved. The CDR3 is 17 amino acids. The germline gives CDR1 DFQATT, CDR2 SNEGSKA (reference sequence). Trimming cost V 5 bases and J 0 bases, with 20 bases left between them. The CDR3 region has the DNA TGCAGTGCTGAGCTTCGGACGGATTCCAATAGCAATCAGCCCCAGCATTTT. It is translated as CSAELRTDSNSNQPQHF.

The chain has TRBV6-1 and TRBJ1-5, with unresolved D. Trimming left V 8 bases short and J 0 bases short, with 8 bases between. Looked up from germline, CDR1 is MNHNS and CDR2 is SASEGT. The CDR3 is 13 residues long. DNA of the CDR3: TGTGCCAGCCTGCACGATAGCAATCAGCCCCAGCATTTT. Translation: CASLHDSNQPQHF.

In this sample, this clonotype turned up a few times. This rearrangement joins TRBV28 to TRBJ1-2; TRBD1 aligns across 8 bases. Germline loops: CDR1 MDHEN, CDR2 SYDVKM. This CDR3 contains 12 residues. Losses at the gene ends were 6 bases for V and 7 bases for J; bases not matched to a gene: 4. The CDR3 sequence is CASSGQGTGYTF. The CDR3 DNA reads as TGTGCCAGCAGCGGACAGGGTACTGGCTACACCTTC.

This sequence joins TRBV7-2 and TRBJ1-2; tentative D call: TRBD1 (6 bases). The CDR3 length is 17 residues. The V end lost 1 base, the J end lost 8 bases, and 23 bases lay between the germline ends. Germline V gene data show CDR1 as SGHTA and CDR2 as FQGNSA. The CDR3 sequence is CASSLGSGMTGARGYTF. CDR3 nucleotides: TGTGCCAGCAGCTTAGGATCAGGGATGACGGGGGCAAGAGGCTACACCTTC.

CDR3 DNA sequence: TGCAGCGTTGGGGACAACAACTATGGCTACACCTTC. Protein sequence: CSVGDNNYGYTF. The V gene is TRBV29-1, the J gene TRBJ1-2, with D perhaps matching TRBD1 (6 bases). Germline CDR1 is SQVTM and CDR2 is ANQGSEA. The CDR3 is made up of 12 amino acids. Trimming shortened V by 4 bases and J by 2 bases, and 8 bases separated the two germline ends.

In this sample, this clonotype is large. V is TRBV10-3 and J is TRBJ1-5; D not certain. The CDR3 loop spans 14 amino acids. From germline, CDR1 is ENHRY and CDR2 SYGVKD. Trimming cost V 5 bases and J 2 bases, with 10 bases left between them. The CDR3 spells CAISRRRGNQPQHF. CDR3 DNA: TGTGCCATCAGTCGGAGACGGGGCAATCAGCCCCAGCATTTT.

The chain couples TRBV11-3 to TRBJ1-1, with D possibly being TRBD1 (5 bases). CDR1 and CDR2 from the germline V gene are SGHNT and YENEEA. CDR3 length equals 15 residues. Trimming shortened V by 5 bases and J by 0 bases, and 13 bases separated the two germline ends. The CDR3 spells CASSPGGVVNTEAFF. The CDR3 DNA follows: TGTGCCAGCAGCCCCGGGGGGGTAGTGAACACTGAAGCTTTCTTT.

The chain joins TRBV11-2 to TRBJ2-3, with D uncertain. V was trimmed by 5 bases and J by 4 bases, leaving 13 bases between them. This CDR3 region has 14 residues. Germline CDR1 SGHAT, CDR2 FQNNGV. The chain's CDR3 is CASSILTWADTQYF. The CDR3 region has the DNA TGTGCCAGCAGCATACTCACTTGGGCAGATACGCAGTATTTT.

The chain is built from TRBV9 and TRBJ1-2, with no clear D. V gave up 0 bases and J gave up 4 bases, with 13 bases separating them. The CDR3 is 15 amino acids. Germline-derived CDR1 and CDR2 are SGDLS and YYNGEE. The CDR3 sequence: CASSVDLSGLYGYTF. The CDR3 DNA is TGTGCCAGCAGCGTAGATTTGTCCGGTCTCTATGGCTACACCTTC.

This clonotype has just a few counts. V and J are TRBV15 and TRBJ1-3; D is uncertain. The CDR3 sequence is 12 residues long. V lost 0 bases and J lost 6, with 3 bases in between. Germline CDR1 LNHNV, CDR2 YYDKDF (reference sequence). CDR3 residues: CATSRDSNTIYF. The CDR3 coding sequence is TGTGCCACCAGCAGAGATTCAAACACCATATATTTT.

The gene calls are TRBV12-3 or TRBV12-4 and TRBJ2-1, with 7 bases fitting TRBD1. V lost 5 bases, J lost 13 bases, and 8 bases stayed unmatched. This CDR3 contains 12 residues. For the CDR3, the DNA is TGTGCCAGCAGTCCCCGACAGGGCCGCCAGTTCTTC. It encodes CASSPRQGRQFF.